A single sample is the source of the 4 T cell receptor beta chains below, sequenced in a study of T cells in Graves' hyperthyroidism and ophthalmopathy. Amplified TCR beta CDR3 regions came from RNA transcripts. The TCR CDR3 was amplified in a first-round RT-PCR using the HTBI primer set. TCRdb re-analysed the multiplex PCR reads in MiXCR, keeping a single row per CDR3 protein. The table lists fewer than 500,000 distinct CDR3 sequences, approximately 15% of them singletons. The specimen sequenced was blood. These receptors came from a woman between 25 and 40 years old with Graves' ophthalmopathy.

There are many counts of this clonotype. This chain connects TRBV30 to TRBJ1-1, with unresolved D. Trimming shortened V by 2 bases and J by 0 bases, and 7 bases separated the two germline ends. The CDR3 covers 13 residues. Germline V CDR1 and CDR2: GTSNPN, SVGIG (reference sequence). CDR3 sequence reads: CAWSQVMNTEAFF. DNA of the CDR3: TGTGCCTGGAGTCAGGTGATGAACACTGAAGCTTTCTTT.

The table lists this clonotype with many counts. This chain links TRBV20-1 with TRBJ2-3; D remains ambiguous. In germline, CDR1 is DFQATT, CDR2 SNEGSKA (reference sequence). Trimming took off 1 base at V and 2 bases at J, with 7 bases between the two ends. The CDR3 is made up of 13 amino acids. The CDR3 loop reads CSARVYLTDTQYF. The CDR3 nucleotides are TGCAGTGCTAGAGTTTATCTCACAGATACGCAGTATTTT.

This clonotype occurred once. A much larger clonotype is one base distant, so this may be a read error. The chain couples TRBV7-9 to TRBJ2-7; 10 bases agree with TRBD2. The CDR3 loop spans 13 amino acids. CDR1 is SEHNR, CDR2 FQNEAQ, per germline (reference sequence). V lost 10 bases to trimming and J lost 5 bases; unmatched junction nucleotides: 8. The CDR3 sequence: CANGLAGGNEQYF. In DNA, the CDR3 is TGTGCCAACGGCTTAGCGGGGGGAAACGAGCAGTACTTC.

This clonotype was counted ten times or more. The chain has TRBV2 and TRBJ2-7; tentative D call: TRBD1 (5 bases). CDR3 length: 10 amino acids. Germline loops: CDR1 SNHLY, CDR2 FYNNEI. Trimming shortened V by 8 bases and J by 7 bases, and 9 bases separated the two germline ends. CDR3 protein: CASLKGEQYF. The CDR3 nucleotides are TGTGCCAGCCTGAAGGGGGAGCAGTACTTC.